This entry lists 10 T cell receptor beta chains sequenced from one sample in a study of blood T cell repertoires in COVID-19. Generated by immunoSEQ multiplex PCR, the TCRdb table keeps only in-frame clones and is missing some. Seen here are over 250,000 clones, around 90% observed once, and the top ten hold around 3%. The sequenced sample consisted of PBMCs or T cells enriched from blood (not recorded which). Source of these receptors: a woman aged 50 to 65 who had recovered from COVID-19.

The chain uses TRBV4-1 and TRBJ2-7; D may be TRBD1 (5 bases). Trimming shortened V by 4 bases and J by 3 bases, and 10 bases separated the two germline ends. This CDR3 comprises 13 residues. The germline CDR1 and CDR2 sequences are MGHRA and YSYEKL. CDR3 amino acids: CASSLRQNYEQYF. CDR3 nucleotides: TGCGCCAGCAGCCTGAGACAGAACTACGAGCAGTACTTC.

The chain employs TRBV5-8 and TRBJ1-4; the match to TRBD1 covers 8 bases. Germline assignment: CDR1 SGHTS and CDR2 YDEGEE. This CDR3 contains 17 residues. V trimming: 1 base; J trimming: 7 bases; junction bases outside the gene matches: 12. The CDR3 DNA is TGTGCCAGCAGCTTGAATCAGGGGGCCACGGTAGGTGAAAAACTGTTTTTT. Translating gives CASSLNQGATVGEKLFF.

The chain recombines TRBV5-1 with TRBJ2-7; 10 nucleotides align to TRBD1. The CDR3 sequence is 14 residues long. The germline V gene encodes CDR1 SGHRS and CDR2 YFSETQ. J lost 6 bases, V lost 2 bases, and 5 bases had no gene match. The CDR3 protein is CASSLTTGGGEQYF. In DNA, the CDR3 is TGCGCCAGCAGCTTAACGACAGGGGGCGGCGAGCAGTACTTC.

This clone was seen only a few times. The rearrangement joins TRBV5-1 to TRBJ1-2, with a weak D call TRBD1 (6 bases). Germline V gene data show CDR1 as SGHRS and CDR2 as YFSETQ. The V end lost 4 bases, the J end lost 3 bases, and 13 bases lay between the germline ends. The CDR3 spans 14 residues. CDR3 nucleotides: TGCGCCAGCAGCCCCACGCCAGGGGACTATGGCTACACCTTC. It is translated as CASSPTPGDYGYTF.

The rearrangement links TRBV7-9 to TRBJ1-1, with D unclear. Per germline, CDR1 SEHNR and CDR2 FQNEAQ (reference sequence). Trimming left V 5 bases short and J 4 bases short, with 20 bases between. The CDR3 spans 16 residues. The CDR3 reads CASSVGGERRGTEAFF. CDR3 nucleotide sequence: TGTGCCAGCAGCGTAGGTGGGGAACGGCGGGGCACTGAAGCTTTCTTT. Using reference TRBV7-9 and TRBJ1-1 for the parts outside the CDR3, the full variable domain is DTGVSQNPRHKITKRGQNVTFRCDPISEHNRLYWYRQTLGQGPEFLTYFQNEAQLEKSRLLSDRFSAERPKGSFSTLEIQRTEQGDSAMYLCASSVGGERRGTEAFFGQGTRLTVV.

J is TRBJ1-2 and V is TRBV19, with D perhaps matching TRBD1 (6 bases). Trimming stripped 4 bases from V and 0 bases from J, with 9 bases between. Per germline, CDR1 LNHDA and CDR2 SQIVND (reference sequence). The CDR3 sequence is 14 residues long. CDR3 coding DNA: TGTGCCAGTAGTAATAGACAGGCTAACTATGGCTACACCTTC. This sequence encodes CASSNRQANYGYTF.

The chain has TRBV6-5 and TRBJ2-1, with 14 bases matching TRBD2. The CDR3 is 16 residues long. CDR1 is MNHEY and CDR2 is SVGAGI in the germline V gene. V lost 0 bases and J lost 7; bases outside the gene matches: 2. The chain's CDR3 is CASSYSGLAGANEQFF. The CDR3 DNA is TGTGCCAGCAGTTACTCGGGACTAGCGGGGGCTAATGAGCAGTTCTTC.

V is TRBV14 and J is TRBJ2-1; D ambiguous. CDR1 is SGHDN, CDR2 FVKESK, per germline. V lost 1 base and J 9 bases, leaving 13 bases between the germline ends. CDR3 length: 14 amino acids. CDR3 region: CASSQATAASEQFF. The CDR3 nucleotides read TGTGCCAGCAGCCAAGCCACGGCGGCTAGTGAGCAGTTCTTC.

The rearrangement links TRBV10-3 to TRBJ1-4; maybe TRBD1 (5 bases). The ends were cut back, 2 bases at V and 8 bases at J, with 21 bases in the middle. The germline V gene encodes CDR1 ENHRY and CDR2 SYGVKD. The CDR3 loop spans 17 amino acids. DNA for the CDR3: TGTGCCATCAGTGAGATGGGACTAAGGGATGGGGGGGAAAAACTGTTTTTT. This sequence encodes CAISEMGLRDGGEKLFF.

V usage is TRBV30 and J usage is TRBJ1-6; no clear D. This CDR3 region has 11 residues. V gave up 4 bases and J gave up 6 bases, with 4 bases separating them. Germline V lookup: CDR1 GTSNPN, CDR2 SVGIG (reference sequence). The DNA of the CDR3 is TGTGCCTGGAAGCTTAATTCACCCCTCCACTTT. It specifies CAWKLNSPLHF.